This T cell receptor beta chain was captured by sequencing in a study of blood T cell repertoires in COVID-19. Only in-frame clones appear in the TCRdb table, and some are missing; sequencing was by immunoSEQ multiplex PCR. The sample lists a few hundred thousand clones, about 91% occurring once. The CDR3 contains 15 residues. In germline, CDR1 is MNHEY, CDR2 SMNVEV (reference sequence). V lost 6 bases, J lost 3 bases, and 15 bases lay in between. This clone was detected a few times. Material for sequencing was peripheral blood. The sequence came from a person between 18 and 35 years old with COVID-19, enrolled during active disease. The chain employs TRBV27 and TRBJ1-5, with D perhaps TRBD1 (5 bases). CDR3 DNA sequence: TGTGCCAGCAGCTCCCTTCCGGGGGACAATCAGCCCCAGCATTTT. It yields the protein CASSSLPGDNQPQHF.